This T cell receptor beta chain was found in a study of OX40 agonist ivuxolimab in advanced cancers. The wider study: Ivuxolimab, an agonistic anti-OX40 (CD134) antibody, was given to patients. Overall study findings and caveats: Relative to CD4+ cells, CD8+ T cells on average had more expanded clones. Among patients with partial responses at 0.1-3.0 mg/kg, clonal expansion was among the lowest. Still undetermined is the antigen specificity of the expanded peripheral T cells.

Measured with immunoSEQ multiplex PCR; TCRdb has only the in-frame clones, and not every one. The sample yields tens of thousands of clones, around 93% seen once. To note about this clone: Its antigen is as yet unknown.

This TCR was sampled from an adult with an advanced solid tumor such as melanoma, head and neck, liver or kidney cancer. This specimen consisted of CD4+ or CD8+ T cells sorted from blood, obtained in a trial of the OX40 agonist ivuxolimab.

The CDR3 loop reads CASEWGMVGGELFF. The CDR3, as DNA: TGTGCCAGTGAATGGGGTATGGTTGGCGGGGAGCTGTTTTTT. The chain employs TRBV19 and TRBJ2-2; D is unresolved. Germline loops: CDR1 LNHDA, CDR2 SQIVND (reference sequence). Trimming left V 8 bases short and J 7 bases short, with 17 bases between. This CDR3 region has 14 residues.